The clone carrying this TCR beta chain was seen repeatedly, ten times or more. Its cognate antigen is unknown. Every patient underwent thyroid surgery untreated. The data stem from a study of metastatic and nonmetastatic thyroid tumors. Study context: Where malignant and benign thyroid patients were concerned, repertoires were compared across blood and tumor or nodule tissue.

Study-wide results and caveats: Significantly higher TCR beta diversity was reportedly seen in malignant thyroid tumors than benign nodules, in blood and tumor.

As handled by the study authors: The authors used CDR3 differences across clinicopathological groups to build a distant-metastasis classifier for papillary thyroid cancer. TCRdb redid the clone calls on the PCR reads using MiXCR. TCRdb's processing, not the authors', yielded these V and J calls. The sample holds 25,000 to 30,000 clones, about 3.7% seen once. The CDR3 totals 18 residues. Per germline, CDR1 SGHRS and CDR2 YFSETQ. V trimming: 3 bases; J trimming: 6 bases; junction bases outside the gene matches: 12. The TCR was taken from a male donor with papillary thyroid cancer or a benign thyroid nodule (not recorded which). Some clones in this sample may be carry-over from other donors' samples. The sample comprised blood. The rearrangement uses TRBV5-1 and TRBJ2-3; the match to TRBD2 covers 14 bases. The CDR3 sequence is CASSSPPGTSGSRDTQYF. In DNA, the CDR3 is TGCGCCAGCAGCTCGCCTCCCGGGACTAGCGGGAGTAGGGATACGCAGTATTTT.